One sample yielded the 16 T cell receptor beta chains listed below, sequenced in a study of blood T cell repertoires in COVID-19. Clones were sequenced by immunoSEQ multiplex PCR, and TCRdb holds only the in-frame ones, with some missing. The sample includes about 190,000 clones, around 87% of them seen just once. Sequencing was done on a sample of peripheral blood. The receptor source for this set is a man in his fifties or sixties with acute or convalescent COVID-19.

This sequence joins TRBV6-1 and TRBJ1-1, with D perhaps matching TRBD1 (6 bases). The CDR3 has 14 residues. The germline V gene has CDR1 MNHNS and CDR2 SASEGT. V shed 7 bases and J shed 1 base, with 13 bases lying between them. The CDR3 sequence: CASTLRDTNTEAFF. The CDR3 DNA sequence: TGTGCCAGCACCCTCCGGGACACGAACACTGAAGCTTTCTTT.

This sequence joins TRBV29-1 and TRBJ1-1; perhaps TRBD1 as D (6 bases). The CDR3 has 13 residues. V was trimmed by 7 bases and J by 4 bases, leaving 16 bases between them. Germline V gene sequence: CDR1 SQVTM, CDR2 ANQGSEA. The CDR3 spells CSGRQVLGTEAFF. The CDR3 coding sequence is TGCAGCGGTCGACAGGTCCTCGGCACTGAAGCTTTCTTT. Variable domain in full (rest from reference TRBV29-1 and TRBJ1-1): SAVISQKPSRDICQRGTSLTIQCQVDSQVTMMFWYRQQPGQSLTLIATANQGSEATYESGFVIDKFPISRPNLTFSTLTVSNMSPEDSSIYLCSGRQVLGTEAFFGQGTRLTVV.

The rearrangement uses TRBV19 and TRBJ2-1; 12 bases line up with TRBD2. V was clipped by 4 bases and J by 7 bases; unmatched bases: 8. The CDR3 length is 16 residues. The germline CDR1 and CDR2 sequences are LNHDA and SQIVND (reference sequence). The CDR3 DNA sequence: TGTGCCAGTAGTAAATTGACTAGCGGGGGTAGGAATGAGCAGTTCTTC. As protein: CASSKLTSGGRNEQFF. Full variable domain (remainder filled in from reference TRBV19 and TRBJ2-1): DGGITQSPKYLFRKEGQNVTLSCEQNLNHDAMYWYRQDPGQGLRLIYYSQIVNDFQKGDIAEGYSVSREKKESFPLTVTSAQKNPTAFYLCASSKLTSGGRNEQFFGPGTRLTVL.

In nucleotides, the CDR3 is TGCAGCGTTGGAGGGGGAGAGAAGGCCCAGTACTTC. Amino acid sequence: CSVGGGEKAQYF. V gene TRBV29-1 combines with J gene TRBJ2-5, with D possibly TRBD1 on 6 matching bases. The CDR3 spans 12 residues. V was pared by 4 bases and J by 9 bases, with 15 bases between. Looked up from germline, CDR1 is SQVTM and CDR2 is ANQGSEA.

V and J are TRBV7-6 and TRBJ2-5; D possibly corresponds to TRBD2 (6 bases). Trimming cost V 5 bases and J 4 bases, with 17 bases left between them. The V gene's germline CDR1 is SGHVS and CDR2 FNYEAQ. The CDR3 is made up of 15 amino acids. As DNA, the CDR3 is TGTGCCAGCAGCCGTCTTAGGGAGGCGGGAGAGACCCAGTACTTC. Amino acid sequence: CASSRLREAGETQYF. Looking up the rest from reference TRBV7-6 and TRBJ2-5 gives the full variable domain: GAGVSQSPRYKVTKRGQDVALRCDPISGHVSLYWYRQALGQGPEFLTYFNYEAQQDKSGLPNDRFSAERPEGSISTLTIQRTEQRDSAMYRCASSRLREAGETQYFGPGTRLLVL.

The rearrangement joins TRBV21-1 to TRBJ2-3; the listed D gene, TRBD2, was not tested against the DNA. TRBV21-1 has pseudogene status. The CDR3 sequence is 20 residues long. The CDR3 DNA reads TGTGCCAGCAGCAAAGGACTAGCGGGAGCGGGGTGTGGTAGCACAGATACGCAGTATTTT. Its translation: CASSKGLAGAGCGSTDTQYF.

The rearrangement joins TRBV9 to TRBJ1-3; the match to TRBD1 covers 8 bases. Germline values: CDR1 SGDLS, CDR2 YYNGEE. The V segment lost 7 bases and the J segment 6 bases; nucleotides outside the gene matches: 6. This CDR3 is built from 13 residues. CDR3 nucleotides: TGTGCCAGCGGTCGACAGGGGTCAAACACCATATATTTT. Translating it yields CASGRQGSNTIYF.

About this clone: Different DNA sequences within this sample yield the same CDR3. This chain uses TRBV11-1 with TRBJ1-3, with a weak D call TRBD1 (5 bases). The germline V and J ends were trimmed by 4 bases and 7 bases, with 20 bases remaining between them. CDR3 length: 16 residues. The germline V gene has CDR1 SGHAT and CDR2 FQDESV (reference sequence). In nucleotides, the CDR3 is TGTGCCAGCAGCTCCCTAGGTCGCGGCCACAGGAACACCATATATTTT. It specifies CASSSLGRGHRNTIYF.

The rearrangement uses TRBV13 and TRBJ2-1; 12 bases are a match to TRBD2. The V segment lost 3 bases and the J segment 9 bases; nucleotides outside the gene matches: 12. Germline CDR1 and CDR2: PRHDT and FYEKMQ (reference sequence). This CDR3 has 17 amino acids. Here the CDR3 DNA reads TGTGCCAGCAGCTTTTCGACTAGCGGGAGCCGGGGGAGTGAGCAGTTCTTC. Amino acid sequence: CASSFSTSGSRGSEQFF.

The chain employs TRBV28 and TRBJ1-4; 7 bases fit TRBD1. Germline V gene sequence: CDR1 MDHEN, CDR2 SYDVKM. V lost 3 bases to trimming and J lost 6 bases; unmatched junction nucleotides: 7. CDR3 length equals 15 residues. The CDR3 region has the DNA TGTGCCAGCAGTTTTCCGACAGGGATGTATGAAAAACTGTTTTTT. The encoded protein is CASSFPTGMYEKLFF.

In its sample, this clone was seen a few times. The rearrangement links TRBV5-6 to TRBJ2-5; 12 bases align to TRBD1. The V and J ends lost 5 bases and 3 bases, in that order; junction bases with no gene match: 2. The CDR3 is made up of 14 amino acids. Germline V lookup: CDR1 SGHDT, CDR2 YYEEEE. The CDR3 loop reads CASRGTGGEETQYF. The CDR3 DNA sequence: TGTGCCAGCAGAGGGACAGGGGGCGAAGAGACCCAGTACTTC.

Here the CDR3 DNA reads TGTGCCAGTAGTAAAGCCGGCTCCTATAATTCACCCCTCCACTTT. It is translated as CASSKAGSYNSPLHF. The J gene is TRBJ1-6, the V gene TRBV19; D is ambiguous. Per germline, CDR1 LNHDA and CDR2 SQIVND (reference sequence). Trimming shortened V by 4 bases and J by 0 bases, and 7 bases separated the two germline ends. The CDR3 extends over 15 amino acids.

The genes are TRBV27 and TRBJ1-1; D unresolved. The V and J ends lost 2 bases and 4 bases respectively, with 8 bases between them. Germline V gives CDR1 MNHEY, CDR2 SMNVEV (reference sequence). There are 13 residues in the CDR3. CDR3 amino acids: CASSLSRGTEAFF. As DNA, the CDR3 is TGTGCCAGCAGTTTAAGTCGAGGCACTGAAGCTTTCTTT.

This clone is a singleton in its sample. The chain combines TRBV10-3 with TRBJ1-3, with TRBD1 as a possible D gene (5 bases). V shed 11 bases and J shed 8 bases, with 22 bases lying between them. CDR3 length: 14 amino acids. Per the germline V gene, CDR1 is ENHRY and CDR2 is SYGVKD. CDR3 nucleotide sequence: TGTGCCTTCCGTAGGGGTGGGTACGCGGACACCATATATTTT. Translating it yields CAFRRGGYADTIYF.

The chain joins TRBV6-6 to TRBJ2-2, with D possibly TRBD1 on 6 matching bases. With 2 bases removed from V and 5 bases from J, the gap between germline ends came to 15 bases. This CDR3 has 16 amino acids. Germline CDR1 reads MNHNY; CDR2 reads SVGAGI (reference sequence). The CDR3 nucleotides are TGTGCCAGCAGTTACGAGGGTAACAGGGTAACCGGGGAGCTGTTTTTT. Translation gives CASSYEGNRVTGELFF.

This chain links TRBV7-2 with TRBJ1-3; TRBD1 is a possible D gene (5 bases). V was cut by 5 bases and J by 0 bases, with 14 bases left in between. This CDR3 comprises 16 residues. CDR1 is SGHTA, CDR2 FQGNSA, per germline. The CDR3 nucleotides read TGTGCCAGCAGCCCTGGGACTTTTAGCTCTGGAAACACCATATATTTT. Amino acid sequence: CASSPGTFSSGNTIYF. The full variable domain, completed using reference TRBV7-2 and TRBJ1-3, is GAGVSQSPSNKVTEKGKDVELRCDPISGHTALYWYRQSLGQGLEFLIYFQGNSAPDKSGLPSDRFSAERTGGSVSTLTIQRTQQEDSAVYLCASSPGTFSSGNTIYFGEGSWLTVV.